The 24 T cell receptor beta chains presented below share a single source sample, sequenced in a study of shared clonotypes between healthy human individuals. Data came from immunoSEQ multiplex PCR; TCRdb stores just in-frame clones and leaves some out. The sample has some 2,500,000 clones, 93% seen once; the top ten hold more than 0.35%. Input material: naive CD4+ T cells from PBMCs. Subset denoted: CD45RA+ positively selected. These receptors were collected from a man aged 18 to 35 in good health. Some clones in this sample may be carry-over from other donors' samples.

This chain links TRBV6-1 with TRBJ2-1, with 14 bases fitting TRBD2. The CDR3 length is 19 residues. The V and J ends lost 2 bases and 9 bases, in that order; junction bases with no gene match: 15. The germline CDR1 and CDR2 sequences are MNHNS and SASEGT. CDR3 sequence reads: CASSETRLAGGPRSLEQFF. The CDR3 bases are TGTGCCAGCAGTGAAACCCGACTAGCGGGAGGGCCCCGCTCACTTGAGCAGTTCTTC.

The V call is TRBV27, the J call TRBJ2-1; maybe TRBD2 (5 bases). V lost 5 bases and J 9 bases, leaving 8 bases between the germline ends. The CDR3 is made up of 11 amino acids. Germline CDR1 MNHEY, CDR2 SMNVEV (reference sequence). CDR3 sequence reads: CASSLRGEQFF. The DNA for the CDR3 is TGTGCCAGCAGTCTCCGGGGTGAGCAGTTCTTC.

The chain recombines TRBV11-2 with TRBJ1-2; 7 bases agree with TRBD1. In germline, CDR1 is SGHAT, CDR2 FQNNGV. CDR3 size: 15 residues. V dropped 5 bases and J dropped 6; count of bases not matched to a gene: 12. The CDR3 loop reads CASSKGQMINDGYTF. The DNA of the CDR3 is TGTGCCAGCAGCAAGGGACAGATGATAAACGATGGCTACACCTTC.

CDR3 DNA: TGTGCCAGCTCCCGGGACCAGAACTCCTACGAGCAGTACTTC. Translated, it gives CASSRDQNSYEQYF. The V and J genes are TRBV18 and TRBJ2-7; D could derive from TRBD1 or TRBD2 (5 bases each). Germline values: CDR1 KGHSH, CDR2 LQKENI. The CDR3 runs 14 residues. Trimming removed 6 bases at V and 0 bases at J, with 12 bases between.

This clone came up once. This rearrangement joins TRBV9 to TRBJ1-1, with 7 bases matching TRBD1. The CDR3 runs 12 residues. Looked up from germline, CDR1 is SGDLS and CDR2 is YYNGEE. V was pared by 2 bases and J by 11 bases, with 6 bases of the junction left unmatched. CDR3 amino acids: CASSVGQGVAFF. In nucleotides, the CDR3 is TGTGCCAGCAGCGTGGGGCAGGGGGTGGCTTTCTTT. The variable domain in full, with the rest retrieved from reference TRBV9 and TRBJ1-1, is DSGVTQTPKHLITATGQRVTLRCSPRSGDLSVYWYQQSLDQGLQFLIQYYNGEERAKGNILERFSAQQFPDLHSELNLSSLELGDSALYFCASSVGQGVAFFGQGTRLTVV.

V gene TRBV11-2 combines with J gene TRBJ2-3; TRBD2 might be the D (8 bases). This CDR3 has 16 amino acids. Germline V gene data show CDR1 as SGHAT and CDR2 as FQNNGV. V lost 5 bases, J lost 6 bases, and 21 bases lay in between. CDR3 bases: TGTGCCAGCAGCCGGAGGGGGCGGGAGGCCGTGGATACGCAGTATTTT. Its translation is CASSRRGREAVDTQYF.

V usage is TRBV30 and J usage is TRBJ2-2, with 13 bases lining up with TRBD2. V dropped 7 bases and J dropped 6; count of bases not matched to a gene: 5. This CDR3 has 14 amino acids. CDR1 and CDR2 from the germline V gene are GTSNPN and SVGIG (reference sequence). Here the CDR3 DNA reads TGTGCCTTCGGACTAGCGGGAGTGGCCGGGGAGCTGTTTTTT. Protein: CAFGLAGVAGELFF.

This chain uses TRBV7-7 with TRBJ2-2; 7 bases are a match to TRBD2. Germline-derived CDR1 and CDR2 are SSHAT and FNYEAQ (reference sequence). The CDR3 is 15 residues long. V lost 5 bases and J lost 6; bases outside the gene matches: 9. This chain's CDR3 is CASSPAAGAPGELFF. CDR3 coding DNA: TGTGCCAGCAGCCCCGCGGCGGGAGCCCCCGGGGAGCTGTTTTTT.

The chain combines TRBV10-3 with TRBJ2-5; D may match TRBD1 or TRBD2 (5 bases each). Trimming took 2 bases from V and 9 from J, leaving 13 bases between them. Germline values: CDR1 ENHRY, CDR2 SYGVKD. The CDR3 is made up of 13 amino acids. The CDR3: CAISEGAGRAQYF. The CDR3, as DNA: TGTGCCATCAGTGAGGGGGCCGGGCGGGCCCAGTACTTC.

The chain employs TRBV11-2 and TRBJ1-3; D is ambiguous. The CDR3 is made up of 15 amino acids. CDR1 is SGHAT, CDR2 FQNNGV, per germline. Trimming shortened V by 2 bases and J by 1 base, and 9 bases separated the two germline ends. This CDR3 is CASSLPESSGNTIYF. The CDR3 DNA reads as TGTGCCAGCAGCTTACCGGAGTCATCTGGAAACACCATATATTTT.

This chain joins TRBV29-1 and TRBJ2-7, with 9 positions matching TRBD1. Looked up from germline, CDR1 is SQVTM and CDR2 is ANQGSEA. V dropped 1 base and J dropped 5; count of bases not matched to a gene: 0. CDR3 length: 12 amino acids. The CDR3 nucleotides are TGCAGCGTTGAAGGGGACAGGGACGAGCAGTACTTC. The encoded protein is CSVEGDRDEQYF.

The gene calls are TRBV5-1 and TRBJ1-5; D gene ambiguous. The V gene lost 5 bases and the J gene lost 3 bases, with 15 bases spanning the gap. Germline V lookup: CDR1 SGHRS, CDR2 YFSETQ. This CDR3 is built from 15 residues. The CDR3 here is CASSYDGGNNQPQHF. The CDR3 DNA sequence: TGCGCCAGCAGTTACGACGGAGGTAACAATCAGCCCCAGCATTTT.

The J gene is TRBJ1-1, the V gene TRBV5-4, with TRBD1 as a possible D gene (6 bases). The CDR3 is made up of 17 amino acids. Trimming pared 2 bases from V and 1 base from J, leaving 18 bases between. In germline, CDR1 is SGHNT, CDR2 YYREEE (reference sequence). CDR3 sequence (DNA): TGTGCCAGCAGCTTTTTTTGGGGACAAGGCCAGAACACTGAAGCTTTCTTT. Residues: CASSFFWGQGQNTEAFF. Complete variable domain (other parts from reference TRBV5-4 and TRBJ1-1): ETGVTQSPTHLIKTRGQQVTLRCSSQSGHNTVSWYQQALGQGPQFIFQYYREEENGRGNFPPRFSGLQFPNYSSELNVNALELDDSALYLCASSFFWGQGQNTEAFFGQGTRLTVV.

The chain joins TRBV21-1 to TRBJ1-1; the table's D call, TRBD1, has no DNA check behind it. TRBV21-1 counts as a pseudogene. CDR3 length: 17 amino acids. The CDR3 DNA sequence: TGTGCCAGCAGCAAATTGGGTTCTTGGACAGGGGACACTGAAGCTTTCTTT. Protein: CASSKLGSWTGDTEAFF.

The V and J genes are TRBV28 and TRBJ1-1, with 11 bases that match TRBD1. J gave up 0 bases and V 4 bases, and 7 bases lay outside the gene matches. The CDR3 spans 17 residues. The germline V gene has CDR1 MDHEN and CDR2 SYDVKM. CDR3 loop: CASSSIGQGAMNTEAFF. The CDR3 bases are TGTGCCAGCAGTTCTATCGGACAGGGGGCGATGAACACTGAAGCTTTCTTT.

The genes are TRBV27 and TRBJ2-1; tentative D call: TRBD2 (5 bases). With 6 bases removed from V and 9 bases from J, the gap between germline ends came to 18 bases. Germline CDR1 is MNHEY and CDR2 is SMNVEV (reference sequence). The CDR3 spans 14 residues. The CDR3 DNA follows: TGTGCCAGCAGAGGAGCGGCCGTTCTGGGTGAGCAGTTCTTC. Translation gives CASRGAAVLGEQFF.

This chain's CDR3 is CASSRRRPAYSTDTQYF. In DNA form, the CDR3 reads TGTGCCAGCAGCCGCCGCCGCCCTGCCTATAGCACAGATACGCAGTATTTT. This chain connects TRBV28 to TRBJ2-3; unclear D gene. Germline values: CDR1 MDHEN, CDR2 SYDVKM. Trimming removed 6 bases at V and 0 bases at J, with 19 bases between. CDR3 length equals 17 residues.

The V call is TRBV30, the J call TRBJ1-2, with D unclear. This CDR3 region has 12 residues. Looked up from germline, CDR1 is GTSNPN and CDR2 is SVGIG (reference sequence). Trimming took 3 bases from V and 4 from J, leaving 9 bases between them. The CDR3: CAWRHGIYGYTF. Written as DNA, the CDR3 is TGTGCCTGGAGGCACGGGATCTATGGCTACACCTTC.

V and J are TRBV7-3 and TRBJ2-2; D gene unclear. Germline loops: CDR1 SGHTA, CDR2 FQGTGA. The V and J ends lost 5 bases and 4 bases respectively, with 14 bases between them. The length of the CDR3 is 15 residues. CDR3 in DNA: TGTGCCAGCAGCCCCGGACGGCCCCCCACCGGGGAGCTGTTTTTT. Translated: CASSPGRPPTGELFF.

The J gene is TRBJ2-7, the V gene TRBV25-1; D is undetermined. The ends were cut back, 2 bases at V and 9 bases at J, with 17 bases in the middle. This CDR3 has 14 amino acids. In germline, CDR1 is MGHDK, CDR2 SYGVNS. CDR3 nucleotide sequence: TGTGCCAGCAGTGAACCCCAGGCCCAACGACGGCAGTACTTC. Protein sequence: CASSEPQAQRRQYF.

The V call is TRBV9, the J call TRBJ2-3, with 10 bases matching TRBD2. The CDR3 covers 15 residues. Germline trimming cut 0 bases from V and 4 bases from J; bases unmatched to any gene: 2. Germline V gene lookup returns CDR1 SGDLS and CDR2 YYNGEE. CDR3 residues: CASSVASGSPDTQYF. In DNA form, the CDR3 reads TGTGCCAGCAGCGTAGCTAGCGGGAGCCCAGATACGCAGTATTTT.

The chain carries TRBV14 and TRBJ1-2, with TRBD1 matching over 10 bases. Germline V gives CDR1 SGHDN, CDR2 FVKESK. There are 15 residues in the CDR3. The J segment lost 2 bases and the V segment lost 2 bases, leaving 2 bases of the junction unmatched. In nucleotides, the CDR3 is TGTGCCAGCAGCCAACGGACAGGGGGAAACTATGGCTACACCTTC. Translating it yields CASSQRTGGNYGYTF.

The chain joins TRBV19 to TRBJ2-7, with a tentative D call TRBD2 (5 bases). CDR1 and CDR2 (germline): LNHDA, SQIVND (reference sequence). V dropped 6 bases and J dropped 2 bases, with 17 bases sitting between them. The CDR3 length is 15 residues. The CDR3 here is CASSTGEIPTYEQYF. CDR3 bases: TGTGCCAGTAGCACCGGGGAGATCCCCACCTACGAGCAGTACTTC.

The genes are TRBV29-1 and TRBJ2-3; D call uncertain. The CDR3 length is 13 residues. V shed 5 bases and J shed 4 bases, with 13 bases lying between them. Germline loops: CDR1 SQVTM, CDR2 ANQGSEA. The CDR3 region has the DNA TGCAGCGTTACGGCCTGGTTAGCAGATACGCAGTATTTT. It translates to CSVTAWLADTQYF.